This passage covers 19 T cell receptor beta chains from one sample sequenced in a study of T cells in Graves' hyperthyroidism and ophthalmopathy. Amplification targeted TCR beta CDR3 regions from RNA transcripts. RT-PCR in the first round (using the HTBI primer set) targeted the TCR CDR3. TCRdb redid the calling of the multiplex PCR reads with MiXCR, one entry per CDR3 protein. Of about 660,000 distinct CDR3 sequences listed, nearly 45% were seen once; the top ten hold under 8%. Material: peripheral blood or thyroid tissue (not recorded which). The receptors derive from an adult man with Graves' disease, either hyperthyroidism or ophthalmopathy (not recorded which).

This clonotype was seen a few times. One end of the junction fails to match germline, which may point to a read error. The V and J genes are TRBV2 and TRBJ2-5; 9 bases are a match to TRBD1. The length of the CDR3 is 14 residues. Germline-derived CDR1 and CDR2 are SNHLY and FYNNEI. In DNA form, the CDR3 reads TGTGCCAGCAGCGGATACAGGGGGCAAGGGACCCAGTACTTC. This codes for CASSGYRGQGTQYF.

The table lists this clonotype with many counts. V is TRBV7-9 and J is TRBJ2-6; 7 bases agree with TRBD1. The ends lost 7 bases at V and 4 bases at J; junction bases unmatched: 7. The germline V gene has CDR1 SEHNR and CDR2 FQNEAQ (reference sequence). The CDR3 runs 15 residues. For the CDR3, the DNA is TGTGCCAGCACCGTTACAGGGGCCGGGGCCAACGTCCTGACTTTC. This encodes CASTVTGAGANVLTF. The full variable domain, completed using reference TRBV7-9 and TRBJ2-6, is DTGVSQNPRHKITKRGQNVTFRCDPISEHNRLYWYRQTLGQGPEFLTYFQNEAQLEKSRLLSDRFSAERPKGSFSTLEIQRTEQGDSAMYLCASTVTGAGANVLTFGAGSRLTVL.

This clonotype was counted once. This chain connects TRBV10-3 to TRBJ1-5; 8 bases map to TRBD1. After removal of 6 bases from V and 5 bases from J, the junction contained 9 bases not matched to a gene. The CDR3 contains 15 residues. Germline assignment: CDR1 ENHRY and CDR2 SYGVKD. The CDR3 protein is CAIRAGTGSDQPQHF. The CDR3 DNA follows: TGTGCCATCAGGGCCGGGACAGGTTCGGATCAGCCCCAGCATTTT.

The chain carries TRBV6-4 and TRBJ1-5; D gene unclear. Germline V gene sequence: CDR1 MRHNA, CDR2 SNTAGT. Deletions cut 4 bases from V and 0 bases from J, with 13 bases between. The CDR3 sequence is 16 residues long. The DNA for the CDR3 is TGTGCCAGCAGTGCCTCGGACGGTGGTAGCAATCAGCCCCAGCATTTT. Its translation: CASSASDGGSNQPQHF.

This clonotype was counted only a few times. The V and J genes are TRBV9 and TRBJ1-2; D is uncertain. CDR3 length equals 15 residues. The germline gives CDR1 SGDLS, CDR2 YYNGEE. V dropped 5 bases and J dropped 8 bases, with 22 bases sitting between them. The CDR3 here is CASRPPGRRYGGYTF. The CDR3 nucleotides read TGTGCCAGCAGGCCCCCCGGGAGAAGGTACGGCGGCTACACCTTC.

This clonotype was counted between two and nine times. The V and J genes are TRBV19 and TRBJ2-7; the D gene is possibly TRBD2 (5 bases). Germline values: CDR1 LNHDA, CDR2 SQIVND (reference sequence). The CDR3 covers 14 residues. V was shortened by 3 bases and J by 6 bases, with 15 bases between the two germline ends. For the CDR3, the DNA is TGTGCCAGTAGTATCTCTCGGGGAAAATCCGAGCAGTACTTC. Translating it yields CASSISRGKSEQYF.

The chain couples TRBV6-6 to TRBJ1-1, with unresolved D. CDR1 MNHNY and CDR2 SVGAGI come from the germline V gene (reference sequence). The CDR3 contains 14 residues. Trimming took off 4 bases at V and 4 bases at J, with 13 bases between the two ends. CDR3 loop: CASSFWGEGTEAFF. In nucleotides, the CDR3 is TGTGCCAGCAGTTTTTGGGGAGAGGGCACTGAAGCTTTCTTT.

The table lists this clonotype with many counts. The chain links TRBV29-1 to TRBJ1-1; the D gene is possibly TRBD1 (5 bases). Germline V CDR1 and CDR2: SQVTM, ANQGSEA. The V gene lost 2 bases and the J gene lost 1 base, with 8 bases spanning the gap. This CDR3 region has 13 residues. CDR3 nucleotide sequence: TGCAGCGTTGAAAGAGGGACGAACACTGAAGCTTTCTTT. Amino acids: CSVERGTNTEAFF. Complete variable domain (other parts from reference TRBV29-1 and TRBJ1-1): SAVISQKPSRDICQRGTSLTIQCQVDSQVTMMFWYRQQPGQSLTLIATANQGSEATYESGFVIDKFPISRPNLTFSTLTVSNMSPEDSSIYLCSVERGTNTEAFFGQGTRLTVV.

The chain couples TRBV7-2 to TRBJ1-5; perhaps TRBD1 as D (5 bases). CDR3 length equals 13 residues. The germline V gene has CDR1 SGHTA and CDR2 FQGNSA. V was pared by 6 bases and J by 5 bases, with 11 bases between. The CDR3 protein is CASRVGGDQPQHF. The CDR3 coding sequence is TGTGCCAGCAGGGTTGGGGGGGATCAGCCCCAGCATTTT.

The genes are TRBV24-1 and TRBJ2-3; the D gene is possibly TRBD2 (5 bases). Germline V gene lookup returns CDR1 KGHDR and CDR2 SFDVKD. The CDR3 spans 19 residues. V lost 0 bases and J lost 3, with 21 bases in between. The CDR3 region is CATSDLSGSRDVRTDTQYF. DNA of the CDR3: TGTGCCACCAGTGATTTGTCCGGTTCCCGGGATGTGAGGACAGATACGCAGTATTTT.

The DNA for the CDR3 is TGTGCCAGCAGCAGGGACTTCGCCTCCTCTGGGGCCAACGTCCTGACTTTC. This encodes CASSRDFASSGANVLTF. The V and J genes are TRBV5-4 and TRBJ2-6; maybe TRBD2 (6 bases). V was pared by 4 bases and J by 0 bases, with 14 bases between. CDR3 size: 17 residues. Germline V gives CDR1 SGHNT, CDR2 YYREEE (reference sequence).

The chain employs TRBV2 and TRBJ1-1; maybe TRBD1 (5 bases). The CDR3 is 17 amino acids. The germline V gene has CDR1 SNHLY and CDR2 FYNNEI. V shed 4 bases and J shed 1 base, with 19 bases lying between them. CDR3 loop: CASSVPGPSRSNTEAFF. The CDR3 nucleotides read TGTGCCAGCAGTGTTCCGGGACCAAGCCGGTCGAACACTGAAGCTTTCTTT. Based on the CDR3 plus reference TRBV2 and TRBJ1-1, the full variable domain is EPEVTQTPSHQVTQMGQEVILRCVPISNHLYFYWYRQILGQKVEFLVSFYNNEISEKSEIFDDQFSVERPDGSNFTLKIRSTKLEDSAMYFCASSVPGPSRSNTEAFFGQGTRLTVV.

The chain is built from TRBV10-3 and TRBJ1-3; D is possibly TRBD1 (5 bases). Germline CDR1 ENHRY, CDR2 SYGVKD. The CDR3 runs to 14 residues. V was pared by 4 bases and J by 0 bases, with 7 bases between. In DNA, the CDR3 is TGTGCCATCAGTGCAGGGACCTCTGGAAACACCATATATTTT. Translation: CAISAGTSGNTIYF.

The gene calls are TRBV20-1 and TRBJ1-2; D remains ambiguous. Trimming pared 0 bases from V and 3 bases from J, leaving 11 bases between. CDR1 and CDR2 (germline): DFQATT, SNEGSKA (reference sequence). The CDR3 is 14 residues long. The CDR3 bases are TGCAGTGCTAGAGACGGTCCCAGAGACTATGGCTACACCTTC. It translates to CSARDGPRDYGYTF.

This clonotype came up many times. The CDR3 DNA follows: TGCAGCGTTGGACTTTTGAACACTGAAGCTTTCTTT. Translating gives CSVGLLNTEAFF. This rearrangement joins TRBV29-1 to TRBJ1-1; D is uncertain. Germline-derived CDR1 and CDR2 are SQVTM and ANQGSEA. V was clipped by 4 bases and J by 0 bases, with 6 bases between them. The CDR3 has 12 amino acids.

The gene calls are TRBV7-8 and TRBJ2-7; D not resolved. The germline V and J ends were trimmed by 2 bases and 6 bases, with 8 bases remaining between them. CDR3 length: 12 residues. CDR1 SGHVS and CDR2 FQNEAQ come from the germline V gene. The CDR3 nucleotides read TGTGCCAGCAGCTTACCCCTGGGCGAGCAGTACTTC. It is translated as CASSLPLGEQYF.

Remarks on this clonotype: Possible read error: a much larger clone is one base away. V and J are TRBV5-1 and TRBJ1-6, with TRBD1 identical over 11 bases. Germline V gives CDR1 SGHRS, CDR2 YFSETQ. This CDR3 spans 15 amino acids. This CDR3 reads CVSSLGTGGNSPLHF. CDR3 bases: TGCGTCAGCAGCTTGGGGACAGGGGGAAATTCACCCCTCCACTTT. Supplemented by reference TRBV5-1 and TRBJ1-6, the full variable domain reads KAGVTQTPRYLIKTRGQQVTLSCSPISGHRSVSWYQQTPGQGLQFLFEYFSETQRNKGNFPGRFSGRQFSNSRSEMNVSTLELGDSALYLCVSSLGTGGNSPLHFGNGTRLTVT.

There are many counts of this clonotype. The chain employs TRBV2 and TRBJ1-4; a possible D gene is TRBD1 (6 bases). The V gene lost 7 bases and the J gene lost 4 bases, with 13 bases spanning the gap. This CDR3 is 14 amino acids long. Germline V CDR1 and CDR2: SNHLY, FYNNEI. The CDR3 region is CASTLDSFNEKLFF. CDR3 DNA: TGTGCCAGCACCCTGGACAGCTTTAATGAAAAACTGTTTTTT.

DNA for the CDR3: TGTGCCAGCAGTTACAGAGGAGCCGGGACAGTCTACGAGCAGTACTTC. Translating gives CASSYRGAGTVYEQYF. The chain couples TRBV2 to TRBJ2-7; 7 nucleotides agree with TRBD1. This CDR3 has 16 amino acids. Losses at the gene ends were 5 bases for V and 3 bases for J; bases not matched to a gene: 13. CDR1 SNHLY and CDR2 FYNNEI come from the germline V gene.